This T cell receptor beta chain was captured in a study of CD8+ T cells in alopecia areata. Study background: The authors grafted skin from 6-12-month-old C3H/HeJ donors with spontaneous alopecia onto roughly 6-10-week-old female C3H/HeJ mice.

The CDR3 sequence is 16 residues long. CDR1 and CDR2 (germline): NSHNY, SYGAGN. Trimming took off 1 base at V and 0 bases at J, with 11 bases between the two ends. On the basis of CD4, CD8alpha, NKG2D, NKG2ACE and other markers, pooled cutaneous lymph node cells were sorted. Isolated RNA was reverse transcribed into cDNA used as the sequencing template. Clones were read by immunoSEQ multiplex PCR, and TCRdb kept only the in-frame ones, dropping some. The specimen has roughly 260,000 clones, none found just once. Comments on this clone: Gene names are mouse gene names. From the germline J gene comes the end of the CDR3, since the read stops 4 residues before it.

The chain carries TRBV13-1 and TRBJ2-1; perhaps TRBD1 as D (6 bases). Sequenced sample: CD4+ T cells sorted from a lymph node. The sequence derives from a C3H/HeJ mouse with alopecia areata. Mouse MHC haplotype: H2-k. CDR3 sequence: CASSDKRGSNYAEQFF. The covered CDR3 bases are TGTGCCAGCAGTGATAAGAGGGGGTCTAACTATGCT.